This T cell receptor beta chain was recorded in a study of blood T cell repertoires in COVID-19. Original data processing: Amplification of reference gene primers was used by the study to estimate nucleated cell counts. Sequenced by immunoSEQ multiplex PCR; TCRdb stores in-frame clones only, minus some. That table is the source of V, J and clone size, and D and trimming were worked out from the DNA. The sample shows about 100,000 clones, just over 85% of them seen only once. From germline, CDR1 is SGHTA and CDR2 FQGTGA. Trimming took 1 base from V and 4 from J; bases not matched to a gene: 8. The CDR3 consists of 17 residues.

This TCR was sampled from a human donor in a cohort sampled during active COVID-19. The chain employs TRBV7-3 and TRBJ2-2; 8 bases fit TRBD1. The material sequenced was peripheral blood. For the CDR3, the DNA is TGTGCCAGCAGCTTAATGCCGGGACAGGCGATCACCGGGGAGCTGTTTTTT. Residues: CASSLMPGQAITGELFF.